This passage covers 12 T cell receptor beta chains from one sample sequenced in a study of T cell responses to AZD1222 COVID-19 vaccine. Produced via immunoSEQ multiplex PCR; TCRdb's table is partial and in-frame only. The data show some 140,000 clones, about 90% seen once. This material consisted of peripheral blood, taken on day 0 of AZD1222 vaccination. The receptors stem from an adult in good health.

The CDR3 reads CASSQDMGVLGYGYTF. CDR3 bases: TGCGCCAGCAGCCAAGATATGGGGGTCCTAGGCTATGGCTACACCTTC. This chain joins TRBV4-1 and TRBJ1-2, with a possible D match to TRBD1 (5 bases). The CDR3 has 16 amino acids. Trimming cost V 0 bases and J 4 bases, with 15 bases left between them. Germline V gene sequence: CDR1 MGHRA, CDR2 YSYEKL.

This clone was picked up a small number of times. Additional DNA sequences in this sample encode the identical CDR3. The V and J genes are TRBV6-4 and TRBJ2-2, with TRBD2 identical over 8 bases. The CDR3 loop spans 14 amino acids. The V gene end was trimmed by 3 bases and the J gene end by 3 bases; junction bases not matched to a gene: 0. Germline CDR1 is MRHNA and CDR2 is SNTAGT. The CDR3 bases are TGTGCCAGCAGTGATAGCGGGGACACCGGGGAGCTGTTTTTT. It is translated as CASSDSGDTGELFF.

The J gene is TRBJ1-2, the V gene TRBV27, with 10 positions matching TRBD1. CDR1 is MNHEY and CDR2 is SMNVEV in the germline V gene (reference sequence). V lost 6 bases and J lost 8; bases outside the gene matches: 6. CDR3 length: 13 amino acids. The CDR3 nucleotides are TGTGCCAGCAGGGGACAGGGGCAGGAAGGCTACACCTTC. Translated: CASRGQGQEGYTF.

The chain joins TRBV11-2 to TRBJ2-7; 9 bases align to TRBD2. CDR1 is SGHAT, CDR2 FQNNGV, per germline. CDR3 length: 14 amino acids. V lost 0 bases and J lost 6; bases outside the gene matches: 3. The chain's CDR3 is CASSLDSGGLEQYF. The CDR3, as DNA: TGTGCCAGCAGCTTAGATAGCGGGGGCCTCGAGCAGTACTTC.

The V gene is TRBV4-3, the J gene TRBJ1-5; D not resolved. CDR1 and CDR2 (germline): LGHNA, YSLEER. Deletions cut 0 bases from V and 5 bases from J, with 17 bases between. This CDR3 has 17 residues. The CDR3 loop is CASSQDRWAVPYQPQHF. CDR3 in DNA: TGCGCCAGCAGCCAAGATAGATGGGCGGTCCCTTATCAGCCCCAGCATTTT.

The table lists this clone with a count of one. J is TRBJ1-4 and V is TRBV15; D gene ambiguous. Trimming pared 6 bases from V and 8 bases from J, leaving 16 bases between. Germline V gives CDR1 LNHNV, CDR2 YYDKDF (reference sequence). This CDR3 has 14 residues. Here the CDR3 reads CATRLGSVNEKLFF. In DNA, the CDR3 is TGTGCCACCAGACTGGGGTCGGTAAACGAAAAACTGTTTTTT.

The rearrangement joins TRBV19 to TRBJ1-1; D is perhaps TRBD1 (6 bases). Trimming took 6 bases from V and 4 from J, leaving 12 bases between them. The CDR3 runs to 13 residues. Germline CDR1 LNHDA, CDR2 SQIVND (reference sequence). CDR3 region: CASRRGRVTEAFF. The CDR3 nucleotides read TGTGCCAGTAGGAGGGGGAGGGTCACTGAAGCTTTCTTT. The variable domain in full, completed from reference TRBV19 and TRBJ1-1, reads DGGITQSPKYLFRKEGQNVTLSCEQNLNHDAMYWYRQDPGQGLRLIYYSQIVNDFQKGDIAEGYSVSREKKESFPLTVTSAQKNPTAFYLCASRRGRVTEAFFGQGTRLTVV.

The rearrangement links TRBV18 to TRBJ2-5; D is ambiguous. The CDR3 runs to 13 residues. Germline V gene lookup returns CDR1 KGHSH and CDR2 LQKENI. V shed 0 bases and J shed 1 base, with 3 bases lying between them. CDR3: CASSPPSQETQYF. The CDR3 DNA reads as TGTGCCAGCTCACCACCTAGCCAAGAGACCCAGTACTTC.

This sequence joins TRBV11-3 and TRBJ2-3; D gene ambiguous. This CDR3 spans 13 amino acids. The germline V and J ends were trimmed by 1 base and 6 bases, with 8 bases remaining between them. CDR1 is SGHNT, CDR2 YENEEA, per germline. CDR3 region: CASSLVITDTQYF. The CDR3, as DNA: TGTGCCAGCAGCTTAGTCATCACGGATACGCAGTATTTT.

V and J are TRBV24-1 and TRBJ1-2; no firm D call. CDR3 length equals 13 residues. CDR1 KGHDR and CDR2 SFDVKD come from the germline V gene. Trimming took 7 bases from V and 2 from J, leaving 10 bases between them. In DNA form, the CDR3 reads TGTGCCACCAGGGCTCAGGAGAACTATGGCTACACCTTC. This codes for CATRAQENYGYTF.

CDR3 nucleotides: TGTGCCAGCAGTTACTCTGTAGCGGGAGGCTACGAGCAGTACTTC. This gives the protein CASSYSVAGGYEQYF. V usage is TRBV6-5 and J usage is TRBJ2-7; 10 nucleotides align to TRBD2. CDR3 length equals 15 residues. The J segment lost 3 bases and the V segment lost 0 bases, leaving 2 bases of the junction unmatched. Per germline, CDR1 MNHEY and CDR2 SVGAGI.

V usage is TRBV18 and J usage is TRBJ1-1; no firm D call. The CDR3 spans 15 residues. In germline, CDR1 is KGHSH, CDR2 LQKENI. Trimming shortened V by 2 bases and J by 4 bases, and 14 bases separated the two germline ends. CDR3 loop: CASSPIRTPSTEAFF. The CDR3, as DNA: TGTGCCAGCTCACCAATTAGAACGCCCAGCACTGAAGCTTTCTTT.